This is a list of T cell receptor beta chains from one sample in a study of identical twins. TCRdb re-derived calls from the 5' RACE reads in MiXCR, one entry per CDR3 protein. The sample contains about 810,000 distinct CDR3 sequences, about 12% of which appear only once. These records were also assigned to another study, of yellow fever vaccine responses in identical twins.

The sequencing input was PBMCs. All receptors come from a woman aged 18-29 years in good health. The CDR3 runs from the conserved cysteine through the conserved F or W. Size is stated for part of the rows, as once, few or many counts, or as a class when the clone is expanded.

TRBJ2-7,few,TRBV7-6,CASSLGAGKSSYEQYF
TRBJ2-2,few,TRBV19,CASSILQFTGELFF
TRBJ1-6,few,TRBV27,CASSSGQYNSPLHF
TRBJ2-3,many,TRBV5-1,CASSLGEGTDTQYF
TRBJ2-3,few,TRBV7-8,CASSRGTATDTQYF
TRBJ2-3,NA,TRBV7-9,CASSLAGLADTDTQYF
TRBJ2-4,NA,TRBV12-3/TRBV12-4,CASTRYRAAKNIQYF
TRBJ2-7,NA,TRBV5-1,CASSLFGFLYF
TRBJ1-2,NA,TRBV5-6,CASTLGRIYGYTF
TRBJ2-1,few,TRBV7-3,CASSLTTPSGRWNEQFF
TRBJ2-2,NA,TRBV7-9,CASSLQQGTGELFF
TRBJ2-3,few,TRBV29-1,CSPSRGASDTQYF
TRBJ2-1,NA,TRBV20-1,CSATLAGGTNEQFF
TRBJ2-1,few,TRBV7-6,CASRGGPGVDEQFF
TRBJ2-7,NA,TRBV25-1,CASSGTVSEQYF
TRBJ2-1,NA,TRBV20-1,CSASLTSGGTTEQFF